This TCR beta chain was profiled in a study of CD8+CD57+ T cells in acquired aplastic anemia. In the study overall: The average for DNA from sorted CD4+ and CD8+ cells was 3 to 3.5 ug. Where healthy donors were concerned, CD4+ cells averaged about 11 million reads. Whole-study findings and limits: Between the patient and control groups, CD8+ Simpson's diversity did not differ significantly. Patients and controls had in common 25 to 30 CD8+ CDR3 sequences.

Profiles of TCR beta VDJ and CDR3 were generated from a genomic DNA template. TCRdb re-called the reads through MiXCR, storing one row per CDR3 protein. The data contain 150,000 to 200,000 distinct CDR3 sequences, around 40% of them seen just once; the ten biggest clones take up 0.8% to 1.1%. CDR1 KGHSH and CDR2 LQKENI come from the germline V gene. CDR3 length: 11 residues. Trimming stripped 6 bases from V and 8 bases from J, with 10 bases between. Comment on this clonotype: Antigen unknown.

The chain couples TRBV18 to TRBJ1-2; D is uncertain. The sample was sorted CD4+, CD8+, or CD8+CD57+ T cells (not recorded which) from PBMCs. The TCR sequence derives from a human donor in good health. The CDR3 DNA reads as TGTGCCAGCTCGTTTAGCGGGGGCTACACCTTC. It translates to CASSFSGGYTF.